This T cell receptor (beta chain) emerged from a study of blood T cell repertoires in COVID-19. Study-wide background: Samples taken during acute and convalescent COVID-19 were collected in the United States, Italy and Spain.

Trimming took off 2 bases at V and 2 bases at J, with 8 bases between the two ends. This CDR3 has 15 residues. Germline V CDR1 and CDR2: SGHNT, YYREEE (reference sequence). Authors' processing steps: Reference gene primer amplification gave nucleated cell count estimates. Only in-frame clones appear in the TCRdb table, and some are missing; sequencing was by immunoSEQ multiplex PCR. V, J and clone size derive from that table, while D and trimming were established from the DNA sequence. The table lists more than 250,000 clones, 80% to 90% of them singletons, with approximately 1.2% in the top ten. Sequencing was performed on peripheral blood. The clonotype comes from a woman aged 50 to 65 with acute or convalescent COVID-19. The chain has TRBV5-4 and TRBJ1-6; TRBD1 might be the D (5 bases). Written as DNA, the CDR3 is TGTGCCAGCAGCTTCGACAGCACCTATAATTCACCCCTCCACTTT. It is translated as CASSFDSTYNSPLHF.